This T cell receptor (beta chain) was sequenced during a study of tumor-infiltrating lymphocytes in localized non-small cell lung cancer. TCRdb keeps only in-frame clones here, not all; method: immunoSEQ multiplex PCR. Seen here are around 16,000 clones, more than 60% observed once, and the top ten hold approximately 5.4%. Study-wide results and limits: No T-cell fraction difference was seen between IM1 and IM2 tumors.

On this clone itself: Its specificity is unknown.

Germline CDR1 is SNHLY and CDR2 is FYNNEI. There are 15 residues in the CDR3. The V end was cut by 5 bases, the J end by 8 bases, with 18 bases between. This chain uses TRBV2 with TRBJ1-4, with D possibly being TRBD1 (6 bases). The source material was lung tumor tissue. The TCR sequence derives from a human donor with non-small cell lung cancer. The CDR3 DNA reads TGTGCCAGCAGTCCGCCCGGACAGTTTGGGGAAAAACTGTTTTTT. Protein product: CASSPPGQFGEKLFF. Full variable domain (outside the CDR3, taken from reference TRBV2 and TRBJ1-4): EPEVTQTPSHQVTQMGQEVILRCVPISNHLYFYWYRQILGQKVEFLVSFYNNEISEKSEIFDDQFSVERPDGSNFTLKIRSTKLEDSAMYFCASSPPGQFGEKLFFGSGTQLSVL.